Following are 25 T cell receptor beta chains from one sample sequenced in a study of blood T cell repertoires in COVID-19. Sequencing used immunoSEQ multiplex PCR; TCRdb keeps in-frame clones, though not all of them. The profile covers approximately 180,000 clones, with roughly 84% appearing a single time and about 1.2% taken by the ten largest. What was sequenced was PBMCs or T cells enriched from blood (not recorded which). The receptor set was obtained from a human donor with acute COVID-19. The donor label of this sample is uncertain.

The CDR3 DNA reads as TGTGCCAGCGAGGGGCGGGGGCTTGGAAACACCATATATTTT. It codes for CASEGRGLGNTIYF. The chain couples TRBV5-5 to TRBJ1-3; perhaps TRBD1 as D (6 bases). Trimming left V 7 bases short and J 3 bases short, with 14 bases between. Per the germline V gene, CDR1 is SGHKS and CDR2 is YYEKEE (reference sequence). The CDR3 extends over 14 amino acids.

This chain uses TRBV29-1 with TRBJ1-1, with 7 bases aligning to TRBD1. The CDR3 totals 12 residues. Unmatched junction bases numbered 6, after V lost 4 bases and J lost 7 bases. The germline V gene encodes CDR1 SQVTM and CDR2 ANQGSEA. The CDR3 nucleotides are TGCAGCGTTGCCAGACAGGGACGTGAAGCTTTCTTT. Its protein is CSVARQGREAFF.

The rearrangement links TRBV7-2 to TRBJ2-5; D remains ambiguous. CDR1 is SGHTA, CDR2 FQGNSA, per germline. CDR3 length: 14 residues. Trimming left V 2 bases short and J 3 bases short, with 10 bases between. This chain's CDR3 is CASSLRRSEETQYF. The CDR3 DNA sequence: TGTGCCAGCAGCTTAAGGCGGTCGGAAGAGACCCAGTACTTC.

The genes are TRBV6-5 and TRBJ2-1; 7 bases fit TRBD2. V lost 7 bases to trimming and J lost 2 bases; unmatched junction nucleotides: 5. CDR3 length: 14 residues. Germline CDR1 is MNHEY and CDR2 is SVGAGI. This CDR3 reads CASTRTSAYNEQFF. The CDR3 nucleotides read TGTGCCAGCACCAGGACTAGTGCCTACAATGAGCAGTTCTTC.

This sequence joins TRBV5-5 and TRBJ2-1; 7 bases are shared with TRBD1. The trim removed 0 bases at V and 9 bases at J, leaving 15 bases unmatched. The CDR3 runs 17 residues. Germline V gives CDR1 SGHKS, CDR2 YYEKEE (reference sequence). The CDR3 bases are TGTGCCAGCAGCTTGGGAGGGGGCGGCTTTGCCTACGGTGAGCAGTTCTTC. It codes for CASSLGGGGFAYGEQFF.

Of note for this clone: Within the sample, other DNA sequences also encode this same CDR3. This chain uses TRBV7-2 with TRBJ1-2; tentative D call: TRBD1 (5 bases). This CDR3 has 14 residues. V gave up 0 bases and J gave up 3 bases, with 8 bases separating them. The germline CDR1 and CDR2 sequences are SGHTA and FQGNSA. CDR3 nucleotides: TGTGCCAGCAGCTTAGCCAGGGCCGACTATGGCTACACCTTC. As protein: CASSLARADYGYTF.

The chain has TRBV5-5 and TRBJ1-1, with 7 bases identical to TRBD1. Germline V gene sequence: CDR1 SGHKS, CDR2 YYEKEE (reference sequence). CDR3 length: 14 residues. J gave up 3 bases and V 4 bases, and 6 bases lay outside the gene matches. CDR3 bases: TGTGCCAGCAGCCCATACACAGGGGACACTGAAGCTTTCTTT. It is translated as CASSPYTGDTEAFF.

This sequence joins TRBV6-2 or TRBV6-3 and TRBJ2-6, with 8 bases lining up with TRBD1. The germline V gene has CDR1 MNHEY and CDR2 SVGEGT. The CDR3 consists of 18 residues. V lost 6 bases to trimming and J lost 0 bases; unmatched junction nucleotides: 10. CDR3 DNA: TGTGCCAGCAGCCCTAGGGACAGGCCAACCTCTGGGGCCAACGTCCTGACTTTC. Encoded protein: CASSPRDRPTSGANVLTF.

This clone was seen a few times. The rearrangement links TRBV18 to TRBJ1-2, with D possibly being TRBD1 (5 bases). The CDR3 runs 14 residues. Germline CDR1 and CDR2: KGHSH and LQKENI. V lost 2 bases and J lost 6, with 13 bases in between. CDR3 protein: CASSPEPGWDGYTF. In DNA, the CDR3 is TGTGCCAGCTCACCAGAGCCAGGGTGGGATGGCTACACCTTC.

The CDR3 loop is CASSPAGVETQYF. DNA for the CDR3: TGTGCCAGCTCACCAGCAGGGGTAGAGACCCAGTACTTC. J is TRBJ2-5 and V is TRBV18; tentative D call: TRBD1 (6 bases). Trimming removed 2 bases from V and 4 bases from J, with 8 bases in between. The CDR3 spans 13 residues. Germline-derived CDR1 and CDR2 are KGHSH and LQKENI.

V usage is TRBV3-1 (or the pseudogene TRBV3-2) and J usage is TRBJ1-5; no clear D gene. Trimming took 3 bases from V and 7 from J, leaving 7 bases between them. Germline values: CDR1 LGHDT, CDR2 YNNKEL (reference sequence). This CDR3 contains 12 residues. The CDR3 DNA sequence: TGTGCCAGCAGCCAGGGAGGACAGCCCCAGCATTTT. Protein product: CASSQGGQPQHF.

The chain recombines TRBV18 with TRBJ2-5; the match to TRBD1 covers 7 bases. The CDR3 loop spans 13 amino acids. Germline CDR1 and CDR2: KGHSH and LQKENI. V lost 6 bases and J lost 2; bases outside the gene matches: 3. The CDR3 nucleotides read TGTGCCAGCTCTAGGGGACAGCAAGAGACCCAGTACTTC. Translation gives CASSRGQQETQYF.

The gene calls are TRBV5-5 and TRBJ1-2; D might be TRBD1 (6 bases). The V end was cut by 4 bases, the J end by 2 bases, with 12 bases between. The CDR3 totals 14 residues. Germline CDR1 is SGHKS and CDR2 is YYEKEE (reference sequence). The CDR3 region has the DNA TGTGCCAGCAGCCAAGGACAGCTCAACTATGGCTACACCTTC. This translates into CASSQGQLNYGYTF.

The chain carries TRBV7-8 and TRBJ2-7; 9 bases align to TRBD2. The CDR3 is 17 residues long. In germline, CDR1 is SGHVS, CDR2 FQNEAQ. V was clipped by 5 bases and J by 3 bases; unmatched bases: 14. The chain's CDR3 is CASSPLFRSGGLYEQYF. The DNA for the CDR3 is TGTGCCAGCAGCCCCCTCTTTCGTAGCGGGGGCCTCTACGAGCAGTACTTC.

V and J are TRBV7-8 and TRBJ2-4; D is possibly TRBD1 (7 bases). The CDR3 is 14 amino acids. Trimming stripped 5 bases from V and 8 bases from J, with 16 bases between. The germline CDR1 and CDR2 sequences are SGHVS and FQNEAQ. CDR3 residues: CASSPTGRLDIQYF. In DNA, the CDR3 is TGTGCCAGCAGCCCGACAGGGAGGTTGGACATTCAGTACTTC.

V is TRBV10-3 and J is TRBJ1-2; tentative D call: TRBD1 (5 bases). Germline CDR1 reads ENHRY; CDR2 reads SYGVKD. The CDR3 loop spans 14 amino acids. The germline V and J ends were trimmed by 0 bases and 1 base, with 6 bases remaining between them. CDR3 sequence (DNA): TGTGCCATCAGTGAGTCCAGGGTTAACTATGGCTACACCTTC. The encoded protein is CAISESRVNYGYTF.

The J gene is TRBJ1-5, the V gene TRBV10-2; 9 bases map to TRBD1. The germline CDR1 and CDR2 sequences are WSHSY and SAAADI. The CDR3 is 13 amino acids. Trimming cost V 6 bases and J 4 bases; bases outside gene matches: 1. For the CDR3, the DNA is TGCGCCAGCAGGGGACAGGGTAATCAGCCCCAGCATTTT. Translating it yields CASRGQGNQPQHF.

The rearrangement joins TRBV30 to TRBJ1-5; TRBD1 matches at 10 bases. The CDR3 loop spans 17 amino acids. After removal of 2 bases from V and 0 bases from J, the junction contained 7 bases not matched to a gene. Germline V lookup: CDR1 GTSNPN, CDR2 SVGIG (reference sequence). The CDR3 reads CAWSPGQGHHSNQPQHF. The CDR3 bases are TGTGCCTGGAGTCCGGGACAGGGGCATCATAGCAATCAGCCCCAGCATTTT.

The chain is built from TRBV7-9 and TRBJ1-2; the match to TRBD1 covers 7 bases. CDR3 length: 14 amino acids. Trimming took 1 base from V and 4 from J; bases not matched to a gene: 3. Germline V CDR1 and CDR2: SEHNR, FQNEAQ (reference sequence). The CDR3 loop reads CASSLGWTGYGYTF. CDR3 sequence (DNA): TGTGCCAGCAGCTTAGGTTGGACAGGCTATGGCTACACCTTC.

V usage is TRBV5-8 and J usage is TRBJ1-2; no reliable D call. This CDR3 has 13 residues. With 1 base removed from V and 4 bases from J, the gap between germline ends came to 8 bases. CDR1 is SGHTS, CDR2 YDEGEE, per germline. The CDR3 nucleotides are TGTGCCAGCAGCTTGAGTCCGGTCTATGGCTACACCTTC. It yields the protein CASSLSPVYGYTF. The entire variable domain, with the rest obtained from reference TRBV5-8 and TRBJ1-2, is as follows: EAGVTQSPTHLIKTRGQQATLRCSPISGHTSVYWYQQALGLGLQFLLWYDEGEERNRGNFPPRFSGRQFPNYSSELNVNALELEDSALYLCASSLSPVYGYTFGSGTRLTVV.

CDR3 region: CASSLRDLAGGYPDTQYF. In DNA, the CDR3 is TGTGCCAGCAGCCTCCGAGACCTAGCGGGGGGATACCCAGATACGCAGTATTTT. This chain uses TRBV9 with TRBJ2-3; 11 nucleotides agree with TRBD2. Looked up from germline, CDR1 is SGDLS and CDR2 is YYNGEE. The CDR3 is 18 amino acids. The V segment lost 4 bases and the J segment 4 bases; nucleotides outside the gene matches: 14.

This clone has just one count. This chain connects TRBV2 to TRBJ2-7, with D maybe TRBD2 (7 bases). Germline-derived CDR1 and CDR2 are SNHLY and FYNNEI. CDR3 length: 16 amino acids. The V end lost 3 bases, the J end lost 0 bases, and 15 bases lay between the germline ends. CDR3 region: CASSDWGGPSSYEQYF. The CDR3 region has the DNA TGTGCCAGCAGTGATTGGGGGGGCCCTAGCTCCTACGAGCAGTACTTC.

In DNA form, the CDR3 reads TGTGCCAGCAGCCAAGCGGACGGGGGGGCGTACGAGCAGTACTTC. Translating it yields CASSQADGGAYEQYF. The chain is built from TRBV4-2 and TRBJ2-7; 8 bases agree with TRBD2. Per the germline V gene, CDR1 is LGHNA and CDR2 is YNFKEQ. The CDR3 contains 15 residues. Trimming removed 1 base from V and 4 bases from J; junction bases left unmatched: 6.

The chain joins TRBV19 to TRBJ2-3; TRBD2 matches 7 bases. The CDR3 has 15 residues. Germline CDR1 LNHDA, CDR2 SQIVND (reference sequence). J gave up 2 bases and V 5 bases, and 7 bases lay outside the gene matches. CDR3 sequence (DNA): TGTGCCAGTAGTCCCCAGCGGGGACTCACAGATACGCAGTATTTT. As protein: CASSPQRGLTDTQYF.

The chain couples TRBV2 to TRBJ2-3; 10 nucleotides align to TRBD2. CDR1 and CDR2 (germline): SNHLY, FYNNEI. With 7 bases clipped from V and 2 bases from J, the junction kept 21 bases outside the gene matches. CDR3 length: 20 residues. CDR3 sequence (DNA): TGTGCCAGCACCCCCCTGGCCGGGCTAGCGGGGGTCATCATCACAGATACGCAGTATTTT. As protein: CASTPLAGLAGVIITDTQYF.